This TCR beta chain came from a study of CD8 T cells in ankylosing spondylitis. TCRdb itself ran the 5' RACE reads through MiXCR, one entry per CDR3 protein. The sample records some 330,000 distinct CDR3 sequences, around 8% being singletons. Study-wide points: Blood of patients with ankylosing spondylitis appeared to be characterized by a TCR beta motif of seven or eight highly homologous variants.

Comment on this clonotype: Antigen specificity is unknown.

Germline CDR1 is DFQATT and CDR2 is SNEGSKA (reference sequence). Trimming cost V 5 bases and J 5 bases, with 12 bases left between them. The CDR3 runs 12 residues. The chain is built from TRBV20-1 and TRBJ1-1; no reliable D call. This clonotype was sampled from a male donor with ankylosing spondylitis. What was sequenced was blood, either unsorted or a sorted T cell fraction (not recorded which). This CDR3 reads CSARRSGTEAFF. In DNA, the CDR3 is TGCAGTGCTCGACGGTCCGGGACTGAAGCTTTCTTT.